This record looks at one T cell receptor beta chain sequence and its context. Its antigen is still unknown. Clones were sequenced by immunoSEQ multiplex PCR, and TCRdb holds only the in-frame ones, with some missing. The sample lists tens of thousands of clones, around nine tenths occurring once. Germline V CDR1 and CDR2: SGHRS, YFSETQ. V lost 0 bases to trimming and J lost 6 bases; unmatched junction nucleotides: 8. This CDR3 has 15 residues. The data belong to a study of T cell responses to AZD1222 COVID-19 vaccine. Study findings and constraints: White British ancestry dominated among donors, who included more females, and clonal diversity was possibly underestimated. Recipients of AZD1222 seropositive at baseline numbered only 6 or 7. Scientists sampled the repertoires only once the peak T cell response had passed.

The sequencing used peripheral blood, collected on day 0 of MenACWY control vaccination. The TCR was taken from an adult in good health. The V and J genes are TRBV5-1 and TRBJ1-2; 7 nucleotides agree with TRBD1. CDR3 nucleotides: TGCGCCAGCAGCTTGGAGGTGGGACAGAGGAATGGCTACACCTTC. Translation gives CASSLEVGQRNGYTF.